One sample yielded the 14 T cell receptor beta chains listed below, sequenced in a study of Tregs in tolerant kidney transplant recipients. Sequencing used immunoSEQ multiplex PCR; TCRdb keeps in-frame clones, though not all of them. The sample includes hundreds of thousands of clones, about four fifths of them seen just once. The sequencing input was CD4+ T cells from blood. Source of these receptors: a human donor in good health.

This clone was seen a handful of times. V gene TRBV6-5 combines with J gene TRBJ2-3; 12 nucleotides align to TRBD2. Germline CDR1 reads MNHEY; CDR2 reads SVGAGI. Trimming took 6 bases from V and 5 from J; bases not matched to a gene: 3. The CDR3 loop spans 14 amino acids. Here the CDR3 DNA reads TGTGCCAGCAGGTCGACTAGCGGGAGAGATACGCAGTATTTT. Translating gives CASRSTSGRDTQYF.

The CDR3 region has the DNA TGTGCCAGCAGCTCCCCGGGACTAGCGGGAAGTTACTCCTACAATGAGCAGTTCTTC. Translated, it gives CASSSPGLAGSYSYNEQFF. V is TRBV11-2 and J is TRBJ2-1; 13 bases are a match to TRBD2. Looked up from germline, CDR1 is SGHAT and CDR2 is FQNNGV. The J segment lost 0 bases and the V segment lost 4 bases, leaving 9 bases of the junction unmatched. CDR3 length equals 19 residues.

The chain combines TRBV7-9 with TRBJ2-3; TRBD1 matches at 7 bases. Germline CDR1 is SEHNR and CDR2 is FQNEAQ (reference sequence). The CDR3 is 15 residues long. With V trimmed by 5 bases and J by 7 bases, 12 bases remained unmatched. CDR3 in amino acids: CASSRTGTAPNTQYF. In DNA form, the CDR3 reads TGTGCCAGCAGCCGTACTGGGACAGCGCCTAATACGCAGTATTTT.

The table lists this clone with a count of one. The chain's CDR3 is CASSLTGANEQYF. Written as DNA, the CDR3 is TGTGCCAGCTCGCTGACAGGGGCTAACGAGCAGTACTTC. The genes are TRBV18 and TRBJ2-7; 8 bases match TRBD1. This CDR3 has 13 residues. J was trimmed by 5 bases and V by 6 bases; bases with no gene match: 6. Germline V gene lookup returns CDR1 KGHSH and CDR2 LQKENI.

This chain links TRBV6-5 with TRBJ1-2; D possibly corresponds to TRBD1 (5 bases). The CDR3 sequence is 13 residues long. Trimming pared 2 bases from V and 3 bases from J, leaving 7 bases between. Germline CDR1 is MNHEY and CDR2 is SVGAGI. The CDR3 DNA follows: TGTGCCAGCAGTTACGACAGCCACTATGGCTACACCTTC. Translation: CASSYDSHYGYTF.

The rearrangement uses TRBV18 and TRBJ2-5, with 11 bases that match TRBD1. The J call could be wrong; TRBJ2-7 is a better fit for the DNA end. This CDR3 has 15 residues. Looked up from germline, CDR1 is KGHSH and CDR2 is LQKENI. CDR3: CASSPPGTGGYEQYF. The CDR3 coding sequence is TGTGCCAGCTCACCACCCGGGACAGGGGGTTACGAGCAGTACTTC.

The rearrangement links TRBV5-6 to TRBJ1-2; 9 positions agree with TRBD1. Germline V lookup: CDR1 SGHDT, CDR2 YYEEEE. The CDR3 is 13 residues long. Trimming took 4 bases from V and 6 from J; bases not matched to a gene: 4. In DNA form, the CDR3 reads TGTGCCAGCAGCCCAGGACAGGGGAATGGCTACACCTTC. Its translation: CASSPGQGNGYTF.

Worth noting for this clone: Other DNA sequences in this specimen translate into the identical CDR3. The chain links TRBV7-9 to TRBJ1-2; perhaps TRBD1 as D (5 bases). With 3 bases removed from V and 2 bases from J, the gap between germline ends came to 7 bases. Germline V CDR1 and CDR2: SEHNR, FQNEAQ (reference sequence). This CDR3 is built from 13 residues. DNA of the CDR3: TGTGCCAGCAGCTTGGGGGAGAACTATGGCTACACCTTC. It yields the protein CASSLGENYGYTF.

This clone appeared a single time. J is TRBJ2-7 and V is TRBV6-1; D could derive from TRBD1 or TRBD2 (5 bases each). V was pared by 10 bases and J by 1 base, with 11 bases between. The CDR3 runs to 12 residues. The V gene's germline CDR1 is MNHNS and CDR2 SASEGT. This CDR3 is CAIRDDSYEQYF. CDR3 bases: TGTGCCATCAGGGACGATTCCTACGAGCAGTACTTC.

This chain links TRBV5-1 with TRBJ2-7, with D possibly matching TRBD1 (6 bases). Germline V lookup: CDR1 SGHRS, CDR2 YFSETQ. The CDR3 has 15 residues. Trimming left V 4 bases short and J 0 bases short, with 14 bases between. The CDR3 loop reads CASSPLRGSSYEQYF. The CDR3 bases are TGCGCCAGCAGCCCCCTGAGGGGGAGCTCCTACGAGCAGTACTTC. The complete variable domain, with remaining parts taken from reference TRBV5-1 and TRBJ2-7, reads KAGVTQTPRYLIKTRGQQVTLSCSPISGHRSVSWYQQTPGQGLQFLFEYFSETQRNKGNFPGRFSGRQFSNSRSEMNVSTLELGDSALYLCASSPLRGSSYEQYFGPGTRLTVT.

This clone was picked up one time. This chain joins TRBV19 and TRBJ1-1, with a possible D match to TRBD1 (5 bases). There are 13 residues in the CDR3. Germline assignment: CDR1 LNHDA and CDR2 SQIVND (reference sequence). V was cut by 10 bases and J by 1 base, with 13 bases left in between. DNA of the CDR3: TGTGCCACCGCCGACAGACGGAACACTGAAGCTTTCTTT. Protein sequence: CATADRRNTEAFF.

The chain uses TRBV12-5 and TRBJ1-4; a possible D gene is TRBD1 (5 bases). Per germline, CDR1 LGHNT and CDR2 FRNRAP. CDR3 length: 12 amino acids. V lost 9 bases and J 8 bases, leaving 13 bases between the germline ends. The CDR3 DNA sequence: TGTGCTAGACCTGGGGCGTTCGAAAAACTGTTTTTT. Protein sequence: CARPGAFEKLFF.

The chain carries TRBV19 and TRBJ1-6, with D unresolved. The CDR3 has 13 residues. CDR1 is LNHDA, CDR2 SQIVND, per germline (reference sequence). The V and J ends lost 2 bases and 9 bases respectively, with 8 bases between them. For the CDR3, the DNA is TGTGCCAGTAGTATAACGGCAAGTTCACCCCTCCACTTT. Its translation is CASSITASSPLHF.

This clone was seen only once. J is TRBJ2-2 and V is TRBV9, with TRBD2 matching 8 bases. The junction had 13 bases not matched to a gene; V was cut back by 4 bases and J by 5 bases. The CDR3 is 17 residues long. Per the germline V gene, CDR1 is SGDLS and CDR2 is YYNGEE. The CDR3 coding sequence is TGTGCCAGCAGCCTCCCCCGGGCGGGAGGTCGGACCGGGGAGCTGTTTTTT. It codes for CASSLPRAGGRTGELFF.